These 4 T cell receptor beta chains were all obtained from the same sample, sequenced in a study of blood T cell repertoires in COVID-19. Only in-frame clones appear in the TCRdb table, and some are missing; sequencing was by immunoSEQ multiplex PCR. The table has about 220,000 clones, 86% seen once; the top ten hold 2.2%. The sequenced sample was peripheral blood. The source of these receptors is a man aged 25-45 years who had recovered from COVID-19.

The V gene is TRBV15, the J gene TRBJ2-2; 7 nucleotides match TRBD1. CDR1 and CDR2 from the germline V gene are LNHNV and YYDKDF (reference sequence). The V and J ends lost 8 bases and 6 bases, in that order; junction bases with no gene match: 6. This CDR3 is 13 amino acids long. CDR3 in DNA: TGTGCCACCCAAGACAGGGTTTCCGGGGAGCTGTTTTTT. This translates into CATQDRVSGELFF.

CDR3 nucleotides: TGTGCCAGCAGTTATCTGAGGTTAAAAATGGGGCCCATGAACACTGAAGCTTTCTTT. It codes for CASSYLRLKMGPMNTEAFF. The chain recombines TRBV6-2 or TRBV6-3 with TRBJ1-1, with D perhaps TRBD1 (5 bases). This CDR3 contains 19 residues. Germline V gene lookup returns CDR1 MNHEY and CDR2 SVGEGT. V was trimmed by 3 bases and J by 0 bases, leaving 23 bases between them.

This clone was picked up one time. This sequence joins TRBV6-2 or TRBV6-3 and TRBJ2-7; TRBD1 might be the D (5 bases). The length of the CDR3 is 13 residues. Trimming shortened V by 0 bases and J by 2 bases, and 5 bases separated the two germline ends. Germline V CDR1 and CDR2: MNHEY, SVGEGT. The CDR3 region has the DNA TGTGCCAGCAGTTACTCAGGGGCCTACGAGCAGTACTTC. Translation: CASSYSGAYEQYF.

The rearrangement uses TRBV27 and TRBJ2-2; a weak D match, TRBD1 (5 bases). The V gene lost 5 bases and the J gene lost 0 bases, with 16 bases spanning the gap. CDR3 length: 17 residues. Germline V gives CDR1 MNHEY, CDR2 SMNVEV (reference sequence). The CDR3, as DNA: TGTGCCAGCAGTCTACGCGTCAGGGTCGCGAACACCGGGGAGCTGTTTTTT. Translation gives CASSLRVRVANTGELFF.